The 4 T cell receptor beta chains reported below all come from one sample, sequenced in a study of shared clonotypes between healthy human individuals. Sequencing was performed with immunoSEQ multiplex PCR; in TCRdb, only in-frame clones are kept and a portion is missing. The repertoire holds 550,000 to 800,000 clones, with about 92% as singletons. What was sequenced was memory CD8+ T cells from PBMCs. This sample's subset: CD45RO+ cells pooled with CCR7-negative TemRA cells. These receptors were collected from a man younger than 30 in good health. Some clones in this sample may be carry-over from other donors' samples.

The chain links TRBV27 to TRBJ2-3, with D unresolved. Trimming pared 5 bases from V and 7 bases from J, leaving 16 bases between. This CDR3 comprises 14 residues. CDR1 is MNHEY, CDR2 SMNVEV, per germline (reference sequence). The CDR3 reads CASSPSKGRYTQYF. CDR3 coding DNA: TGTGCCAGCAGTCCATCCAAGGGTAGATATACGCAGTATTTT.

In nucleotides, the CDR3 is TGTGCCAGCAGTTTGTGGGAATCGCCTAGCGGGAGTATCGGTGAGCAGTTCTTC. Protein sequence: CASSLWESPSGSIGEQFF. This chain joins TRBV28 and TRBJ2-1; 10 bases map to TRBD2. CDR3 length: 18 amino acids. Trimming at V came to 3 bases and at J to 9 bases, leaving 17 bases not matched to a gene. The V gene's germline CDR1 is MDHEN and CDR2 SYDVKM.

This chain joins TRBV19 and TRBJ2-5; no definite D call. Trimming took 5 bases from V and 1 from J, leaving 14 bases between them. The CDR3 is 15 residues long. CDR1 is LNHDA and CDR2 is SQIVND in the germline V gene (reference sequence). The CDR3: CASSPILVLQETQYF. In nucleotides, the CDR3 is TGTGCCAGTAGTCCAATTCTAGTACTCCAAGAGACCCAGTACTTC. Full variable domain (rest looked up from reference TRBV19 and TRBJ2-5): DGGITQSPKYLFRKEGQNVTLSCEQNLNHDAMYWYRQDPGQGLRLIYYSQIVNDFQKGDIAEGYSVSREKKESFPLTVTSAQKNPTAFYLCASSPILVLQETQYFGPGTRLLVL.

This chain links TRBV6-5 with TRBJ2-2; 9 bases map to TRBD2. Looked up from germline, CDR1 is MNHEY and CDR2 is SVGAGI. V lost 2 bases and J lost 5; bases outside the gene matches: 6. This CDR3 contains 16 residues. The chain's CDR3 is CASSYTPSGETGELFF. The CDR3 DNA reads as TGTGCCAGCAGTTACACGCCTAGCGGGGAAACCGGGGAGCTGTTTTTT.